The sequence of this T cell receptor beta chain was determined in a study of T-cell reconstitution after alpha-beta-depleted transplantation in children. Whole-study results and caveats: At the one-year point after transplant, T-cell counts and TCRbeta diversity were found to come mostly from T cells that had been newly produced. Reported findings indicate that, about two months after transplant, alpha-beta T cells came from several hundred expanded clones, which were derived from non-depleted graft cells.

Unique molecular identifiers were used in preparing the TCRbeta library. Via MiXCR, TCRdb re-called the PCR reads, giving one row per CDR3 protein. The table lists 700,000 to 950,000 distinct CDR3 sequences, about 16% of them singletons. For this clonotype: The antigen is undetermined.

V dropped 1 base and J dropped 0; count of bases not matched to a gene: 15. This CDR3 has 20 residues. Germline CDR1 DFQATT, CDR2 SNEGSKA (reference sequence). This sequence originates from a male patient younger than 18 who had a stem cell transplant for acute lymphoblastic leukemia, so the T cells may come from the graft donor. The rearrangement joins TRBV20-1 to TRBJ2-1, with 10 bases that match TRBD1. The input for sequencing was PBMCs, mostly from graft donor cells, taken 360 days after TCRalphabeta/CD19-depleted stem cell transplant. The CDR3 DNA is TGCAGTGCTAGAGGATTTAAGGGACAGGGGCCGTATTACTCCTACAATGAGCAGTTCTTC. Translation: CSARGFKGQGPYYSYNEQFF.